This T cell receptor beta chain is drawn from a study of cytomegalovirus exposure and HLA in healthy donors. Researchers ran the PCR with 60 Vbeta and 13 Jbeta primers. Sequencing used immunoSEQ multiplex PCR; TCRdb keeps in-frame clones, though not all of them. The data contain about 150,000 clones, 73% of them singletons. The CDR3 length is 14 residues. Per the germline V gene, CDR1 is SGHNT and CDR2 is YYREEE (reference sequence). Trimming cost V 7 bases and J 8 bases, with 19 bases left between them. The receptor was derived from a woman aged 18-29 years in good health and CMV-seronegative. Sequenced: PBMCs. The rearrangement joins TRBV5-4 to TRBJ2-4; D is possibly TRBD1 (8 bases). The CDR3 DNA follows: TGTGCCAGCCACACAGGGGGGGGCCGGGACATTCAGTACTTC. This sequence encodes CASHTGGGRDIQYF.